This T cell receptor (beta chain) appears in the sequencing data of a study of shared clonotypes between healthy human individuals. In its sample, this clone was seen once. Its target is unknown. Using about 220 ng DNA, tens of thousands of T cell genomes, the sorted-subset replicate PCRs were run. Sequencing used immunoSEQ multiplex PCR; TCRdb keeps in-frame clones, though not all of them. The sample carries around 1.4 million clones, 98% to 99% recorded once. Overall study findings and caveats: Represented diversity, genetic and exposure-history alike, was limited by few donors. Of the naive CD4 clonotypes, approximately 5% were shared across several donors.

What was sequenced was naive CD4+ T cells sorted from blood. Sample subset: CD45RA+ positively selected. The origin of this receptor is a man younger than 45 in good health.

CDR3 DNA: TGTGCCAGCAGCTTACGTTTTGGGGAGAGGAACACTGAAGCTTTCTTT. Its protein is CASSLRFGERNTEAFF. The chain uses TRBV11-2 and TRBJ1-1; no definite D call. The CDR3 sequence is 16 residues long. V lost 2 bases, J lost 1 base, and 14 bases lay in between. Germline loops: CDR1 SGHAT, CDR2 FQNNGV.